This note documents a single T cell receptor beta chain sequence. Its matching antigen is unknown. The data were produced by immunoSEQ multiplex PCR, yet TCRdb's version contains in-frame clones alone and is incomplete. The repertoire includes 27,000 or so clones, approximately 86% of them detected once, and 40% to 55% sits in the top ten. This entry is derived from a study of OX40 agonist ivuxolimab in advanced cancers. Patients had blood sampled at baseline and again on cycle 4 day 1 and cycle 7 day 1. The germline V gene has CDR1 MNHEY and CDR2 SVGAGI. Trimming cost V 7 bases and J 0 bases, with 6 bases left between them. This CDR3 is 13 amino acids long. Study observations and caveats: Blood T cells, both CD4+ and CD8+, expanded clonally by week 6 at 0.1 to 3.0 mg/kg.

The chain carries TRBV6-5 and TRBJ2-2; possibly TRBD1 for D (5 bases). The TCR was taken from an adult with an advanced solid tumor such as melanoma, head and neck, liver or kidney cancer. The material sequenced was CD4+ or CD8+ T cells sorted from blood, taken in a trial of the OX40 agonist ivuxolimab. The CDR3 bases are TGTGCCAGCACGACAGCGAACACCGGGGAGCTGTTTTTT. This encodes CASTTANTGELFF.